The source of this TCR beta chain is a study of PD-1 blockade in classical Hodgkin lymphoma. Whole-study results and caveats: Diversity in CD4+ TCRs, unlike that measured in CD8+ TCRs, had risen significantly by C4D1.

Germline V gene lookup returns CDR1 LNHDA and CDR2 SQIVND (reference sequence). The CDR3 sequence is 15 residues long. The ends were cut back, 2 bases at V and 0 bases at J, with 10 bases in the middle. This clone has only one observation. Its antigen is not identified. Using immunoSEQ multiplex PCR, the repertoire was profiled, and TCRdb retains in-frame clones only, with some absent. Here the sample spans approximately 50,000 clones, over 60% being singletons. Following autologous stem cell transplantation, relapse occurred in every patient, and exposure to brentuximab vedotin varied. The specimen comprised peripheral blood mononuclear cells (PBMCs), sampled before the second cycle of nivolumab. The TCR sequence derives from a human donor with classical Hodgkin lymphoma. The gene calls are TRBV19 and TRBJ1-1, with unresolved D. CDR3 coding DNA: TGTGCCAGTAGTATAAATGTCAGGATGAACACTGAAGCTTTCTTT. It translates to CASSINVRMNTEAFF.